These 27 T cell receptor beta chains were sequenced from one sample in a study of cytomegalovirus exposure and HLA in healthy donors. This PCR relied on a set of 60 Vbeta primers and 13 Jbeta primers. Using immunoSEQ multiplex PCR, the repertoire was profiled, and TCRdb retains in-frame clones only, with some absent. The table lists about 130,000 clones, with 0.9% to 1.2% in the top ten. Sequences were obtained from PBMCs. These TCRs come from a man younger than 35 in good health and CMV-seronegative.

Here the CDR3 reads CASSLASQMNTEAFF. The DNA of the CDR3 is TGTGCCAGCAGCTTGGCCAGTCAGATGAACACTGAAGCTTTCTTT. The chain joins TRBV5-4 to TRBJ1-1; no clear D. Germline CDR1 reads SGHNT; CDR2 reads YYREEE (reference sequence). The germline V and J ends were trimmed by 0 bases and 0 bases, with 9 bases remaining between them. The CDR3 is 15 residues long.

This rearrangement joins TRBV18 to TRBJ1-1; 7 bases align to TRBD1. There are 15 residues in the CDR3. In germline, CDR1 is KGHSH, CDR2 LQKENI. The ends lost 3 bases at V and 5 bases at J; junction bases unmatched: 9. The DNA of the CDR3 is TGTGCCAGCTCACCCTCGCAGGGGGATTATACTGAAGCTTTCTTT. Its translation is CASSPSQGDYTEAFF.

The gene calls are TRBV19 and TRBJ1-5, with TRBD1 identical over 7 bases. There are 16 residues in the CDR3. V was pared by 7 bases and J by 11 bases, with 20 bases of the junction left unmatched. Germline V lookup: CDR1 LNHDA, CDR2 SQIVND (reference sequence). CDR3 bases: TGTGCCAGTAACGAGCACGGGACAGCCAGCCGAGGGGCCCAGCATTTT. Amino acid sequence: CASNEHGTASRGAQHF.

The chain combines TRBV6-1 with TRBJ2-1; TRBD2 matches 13 bases. The length of the CDR3 is 15 residues. V was pared by 8 bases and J by 4 bases, with 5 bases of the junction left unmatched. From germline, CDR1 is MNHNS and CDR2 SASEGT. The CDR3 region is CASLAGLAGYNEQFF. The CDR3, as DNA: TGTGCCAGCCTGGCGGGACTAGCGGGGTACAATGAGCAGTTCTTC.

The V gene is TRBV19, the J gene TRBJ2-5; tentatively, D is TRBD1 (6 bases). The end of the DNA is better explained by TRBJ2-7, so the J call may be wrong. CDR3 length: 18 amino acids. Germline V gives CDR1 LNHDA, CDR2 SQIVND (reference sequence). Here the CDR3 DNA reads TGTGCCAGTAGCCTTGCAAACACAGGGACGGAACCGGCCTACGAGCAGTACTTC. Encoded protein: CASSLANTGTEPAYEQYF.

CDR3 loop: CASSFGGTSGYEQYF. The DNA for the CDR3 is TGTGCCAGCAGCTTTGGGGGGACTAGCGGCTACGAGCAGTACTTC. This rearrangement joins TRBV5-4 to TRBJ2-7; TRBD2 matches 11 bases. Germline V gene sequence: CDR1 SGHNT, CDR2 YYREEE (reference sequence). J was trimmed by 3 bases and V by 2 bases; bases with no gene match: 4. The CDR3 runs to 15 residues.

This chain uses TRBV5-4 with TRBJ2-2, with 9 bases aligning to TRBD1. Germline V gene data show CDR1 as SGHNT and CDR2 as YYREEE (reference sequence). Trimming took 4 bases from V and 7 from J; bases not matched to a gene: 8. The CDR3 has 15 residues. The CDR3 sequence: CASSPPGQGNGELFF. The CDR3 nucleotides are TGTGCCAGCAGCCCACCGGGACAGGGTAACGGGGAGCTGTTTTTT.

The rearrangement uses TRBV5-1 and TRBJ2-5; 10 bases are a match to TRBD1. The CDR3 covers 14 residues. J lost 5 bases, V lost 1 base, and 2 bases had no gene match. Per the germline V gene, CDR1 is SGHRS and CDR2 is YFSETQ. The CDR3 DNA sequence: TGCGCCAGCAGCTTGTGGACAGGGGGTGAGACCCAGTACTTC. Protein sequence: CASSLWTGGETQYF.

V is TRBV27 and J is TRBJ2-1, with D possibly TRBD2 on 6 matching bases. Germline CDR1 MNHEY, CDR2 SMNVEV (reference sequence). This CDR3 comprises 14 residues. V lost 10 bases and J lost 0, with 13 bases in between. The CDR3 here is CATSGGSSYNEQFF. The CDR3 DNA is TGTGCCACCTCAGGAGGGAGCTCCTACAATGAGCAGTTCTTC.

J is TRBJ1-4 and V is TRBV25-1; tentatively, D is TRBD1 (5 bases). This CDR3 region has 16 residues. CDR1 and CDR2 (germline): MGHDK, SYGVNS. V gave up 4 bases and J gave up 6 bases, with 18 bases separating them. The CDR3 region has the DNA TGTGCCAGCAGTGGGTCCGGAGGGGCGAGGGATGAAAAACTGTTTTTT. Protein: CASSGSGGARDEKLFF.

The chain joins TRBV7-9 to TRBJ2-3; 8 nucleotides match TRBD2. The germline V gene has CDR1 SEHNR and CDR2 FQNEAQ (reference sequence). There are 17 residues in the CDR3. The V and J ends lost 4 bases and 4 bases, in that order; junction bases with no gene match: 13. CDR3 amino acids: CASSSTSIREGSDTQYF. The CDR3, as DNA: TGTGCCAGCAGCTCCACCTCCATACGGGAGGGATCAGATACGCAGTATTTT.

V and J are TRBV28 and TRBJ1-2, with a weak D call TRBD1 (5 bases). V lost 10 bases, J lost 4 bases, and 19 bases lay in between. The V gene's germline CDR1 is MDHEN and CDR2 SYDVKM. The CDR3 is 14 amino acids. CDR3 loop: CATSSQGISYGYTF. CDR3 DNA sequence: TGTGCCACCTCCAGCCAGGGAATTAGCTATGGCTACACCTTC.

This chain links TRBV30 with TRBJ1-5; D might be TRBD1 (6 bases). There are 12 residues in the CDR3. V lost 2 bases to trimming and J lost 9 bases, with 11 bases between them. Per germline, CDR1 GTSNPN and CDR2 SVGIG (reference sequence). Written as DNA, the CDR3 is TGTGCCTGGAGTCCTGGGGGCTGGCCCCAGCATTTT. It encodes CAWSPGGWPQHF.

V usage is TRBV18 and J usage is TRBJ2-2; a possible D gene is TRBD1 (6 bases). The CDR3 is 14 amino acids. In germline, CDR1 is KGHSH, CDR2 LQKENI. Trimming stripped 5 bases from V and 2 bases from J, with 9 bases between. The CDR3 loop reads CASSKDSNTGELFF. CDR3 nucleotides: TGTGCCAGCTCAAAGGACAGTAACACCGGGGAGCTGTTTTTT.

The V and J genes are TRBV11-2 and TRBJ2-7, with D unresolved. Per the germline V gene, CDR1 is SGHAT and CDR2 is FQNNGV. The length of the CDR3 is 15 residues. Trimming stripped 1 base from V and 4 bases from J, with 14 bases between. CDR3 amino acids: CASSLGGLSLYEQYF. CDR3 nucleotide sequence: TGTGCCAGCAGCTTAGGAGGTTTGAGTCTGTACGAGCAGTACTTC.

Details on this clone: This specimen includes other DNA sequences encoding the same CDR3. The gene calls are TRBV18 and TRBJ1-2; 7 nucleotides line up with TRBD1. Germline V CDR1 and CDR2: KGHSH, LQKENI. V lost 6 bases to trimming and J lost 8 bases; unmatched junction nucleotides: 24. The CDR3 consists of 18 residues. CDR3 in DNA: TGTGCCAGCTCCCCATCGGTAGGGACAGCCCGTCCTTCGAGAGGCTACACCTTC. Encoded protein: CASSPSVGTARPSRGYTF. Full variable domain (rest looked up from reference TRBV18 and TRBJ1-2): NAGVMQNPRHLVRRRGQEARLRCSPMKGHSHVYWYRQLPEEGLKFMVYLQKENIIDESGMPKERFSAEFPKEGPSILRIQQVVRGDSAAYFCASSPSVGTARPSRGYTFGSGTRLTVV.

The chain recombines TRBV5-1 with TRBJ2-7; the match to TRBD2 covers 8 bases. CDR1 is SGHRS, CDR2 YFSETQ, per germline. The CDR3 runs 15 residues. The trim removed 4 bases at V and 0 bases at J, leaving 6 bases unmatched. The CDR3 coding sequence is TGCGCCAGCAGCGGCGGGAGGAAAAGCTCCTACGAGCAGTACTTC. Translated: CASSGGRKSSYEQYF.

The CDR3 reads CASSPAGGTYNEQFF. As DNA, the CDR3 is TGTGCCAGCTCACCAGCGGGAGGCACCTACAATGAGCAGTTCTTC. The V gene is TRBV18, the J gene TRBJ2-1; TRBD2 matches 8 bases. This CDR3 is 15 amino acids long. Germline loops: CDR1 KGHSH, CDR2 LQKENI. With 2 bases clipped from V and 2 bases from J, the junction kept 2 bases outside the gene matches.

This sequence joins TRBV7-3 and TRBJ1-1; no firm D call. Germline CDR1 and CDR2: SGHTA and FQGTGA. V lost 3 bases and J 1 base, leaving 6 bases between the germline ends. CDR3 length: 13 residues. The CDR3 is CASSFTQNTEAFF. DNA for the CDR3: TGTGCCAGCAGCTTTACTCAGAACACTGAAGCTTTCTTT.

The gene calls are TRBV6-1 and TRBJ2-5; 9 bases are a match to TRBD1. Germline V gene lookup returns CDR1 MNHNS and CDR2 SASEGT. J gave up 5 bases and V 4 bases, and 8 bases lay outside the gene matches. This CDR3 has 15 amino acids. As DNA, the CDR3 is TGTGCCAGCAGTGGACCGGGACAGGGTCCCGAGACCCAGTACTTC. Protein sequence: CASSGPGQGPETQYF.

The chain links TRBV5-1 to TRBJ1-2; TRBD1 is a possible D gene (5 bases). V lost 4 bases and J lost 8, with 15 bases in between. Germline V CDR1 and CDR2: SGHRS, YFSETQ. CDR3 length equals 13 residues. The CDR3 reads CASSPGQTRGYTF. In nucleotides, the CDR3 is TGCGCCAGCAGCCCCGGACAAACGCGGGGCTACACCTTC.

This chain connects TRBV12-5 to TRBJ2-2; D may be TRBD2 (5 bases). The CDR3 totals 14 residues. The V and J ends lost 1 base and 5 bases respectively, with 8 bases between them. Germline CDR1 reads LGHNT; CDR2 reads FRNRAP. CDR3 region: CASGLGSGTGELFF. For the CDR3, the DNA is TGTGCTAGTGGTTTGGGTTCGGGGACCGGGGAGCTGTTTTTT.

This chain joins TRBV5-1 and TRBJ2-7, with TRBD1 matching over 8 bases. The CDR3 runs 16 residues. CDR1 and CDR2 (germline): SGHRS, YFSETQ. Trimming took 6 bases from V and 7 from J; bases not matched to a gene: 18. CDR3 amino acids: CASKINAGTGGSEQYF. The CDR3 DNA reads as TGCGCCAGCAAAATAAACGCCGGGACAGGTGGATCAGAGCAGTACTTC.

The chain uses TRBV11-1 and TRBJ1-2, with 10 bases matching TRBD1. This CDR3 comprises 13 residues. After removal of 6 bases from V and 7 bases from J, the junction contained 5 bases not matched to a gene. CDR1 is SGHAT, CDR2 FQDESV, per germline (reference sequence). The CDR3 is CASRATGGRGYTF. CDR3 bases: TGTGCCAGCAGGGCGACAGGGGGCCGTGGCTACACCTTC.

V gene TRBV10-3 combines with J gene TRBJ2-1; 9 bases agree with TRBD2. Trimming took 6 bases from V and 0 from J; bases not matched to a gene: 6. The CDR3 spans 16 residues. Germline assignment: CDR1 ENHRY and CDR2 SYGVKD. This CDR3 is CAIRTSGTFSYNEQFF. The CDR3 DNA follows: TGTGCCATCAGGACTAGCGGAACGTTCTCCTACAATGAGCAGTTCTTC.

The rearrangement links TRBV9 to TRBJ2-3, with 7 bases lining up with TRBD2. Germline V gene sequence: CDR1 SGDLS, CDR2 YYNGEE. With 0 bases clipped from V and 2 bases from J, the junction kept 6 bases outside the gene matches. The CDR3 is 16 amino acids. As DNA, the CDR3 is TGTGCCAGCAGCGTAGGCTTGCGGGAGACCACAGATACGCAGTATTTT. This gives the protein CASSVGLRETTDTQYF.

The chain recombines TRBV30 with TRBJ1-1; D gene ambiguous. Trimming pared 0 bases from V and 5 bases from J, leaving 13 bases between. CDR3 length equals 14 residues. Germline loops: CDR1 GTSNPN, CDR2 SVGIG (reference sequence). In DNA, the CDR3 is TGTGCCTGGAGTGTGTCGGGAGGTAGGACTGAAGCTTTCTTT. It encodes CAWSVSGGRTEAFF.